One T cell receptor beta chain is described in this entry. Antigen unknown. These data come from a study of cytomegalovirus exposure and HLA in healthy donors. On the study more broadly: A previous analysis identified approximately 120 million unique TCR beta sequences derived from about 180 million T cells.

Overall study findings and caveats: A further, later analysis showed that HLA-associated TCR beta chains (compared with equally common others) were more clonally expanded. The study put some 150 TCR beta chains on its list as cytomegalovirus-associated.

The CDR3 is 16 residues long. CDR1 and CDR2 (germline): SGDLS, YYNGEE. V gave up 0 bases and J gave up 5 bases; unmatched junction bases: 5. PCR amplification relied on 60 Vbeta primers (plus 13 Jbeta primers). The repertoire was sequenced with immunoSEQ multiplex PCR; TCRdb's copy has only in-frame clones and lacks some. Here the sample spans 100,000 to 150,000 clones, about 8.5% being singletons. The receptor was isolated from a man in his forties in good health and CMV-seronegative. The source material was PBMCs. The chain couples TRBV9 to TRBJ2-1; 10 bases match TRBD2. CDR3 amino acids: CASSVVVAGGHNEQFF. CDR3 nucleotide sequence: TGTGCCAGCAGCGTAGTAGTAGCGGGGGGCCACAATGAGCAGTTCTTC.